This TCR beta chain was identified during a study of blood T cell repertoires in COVID-19. Study information: Acute and convalescent COVID-19 samples came from the United States, Italy and Spain. Sources were T cells, B-cell-depleted T cells, or PBMCs; the material itself was cDNA or gDNA.

Trimming removed 4 bases from V and 6 bases from J; junction bases left unmatched: 11. Per germline, CDR1 SGDLS and CDR2 YYNGEE. CDR3 size: 16 residues. Study processing details: Amplification from reference gene primers served as the basis for estimated nucleated cell counts. Profiled with immunoSEQ multiplex PCR; TCRdb holds only in-frame clones, not every one. The V and J calls and clone size were taken over from that table, and D and trimming were inferred from the DNA. The sample has about 150,000 clones, 91% seen once; the top ten hold around 0.55%. The sample consisted of peripheral blood. The sequence derives from a man aged 50 to 59 with acute or convalescent COVID-19. The chain combines TRBV9 with TRBJ1-3, with 9 bases fitting TRBD1. In nucleotides, the CDR3 is TGTGCCAGCAGCCTGCAGGCCGGGACAGGGTCAAACACCATATATTTT. It codes for CASSLQAGTGSNTIYF.